These 20 T cell receptor beta chains share one sample of origin, sequenced in a study of sequential checkpoint blockade in melanoma. Profiled with immunoSEQ multiplex PCR; TCRdb holds only in-frame clones, not every one. The table shows roughly 30,000 clones, with 65% to 90% occurring only once. As to treatment: randomized to nivolumab then ipilimumab (arm A) or the reverse (arm B). Specimen: CD8+ T cells sorted from blood (inferred from file names), collected from a patient given nivolumab and ipilimumab in sequence. Receptors originate from a human donor with melanoma.

This chain joins TRBV5-8 and TRBJ2-7; TRBD1 agrees at 7 bases. V lost 1 base and J lost 5; bases outside the gene matches: 3. This CDR3 has 13 amino acids. The germline V gene encodes CDR1 SGHTS and CDR2 YDEGEE. Here the CDR3 DNA reads TGTGCCAGCAGCTTGTGGGACAGCCACGAGCAGTACTTC. Amino acids: CASSLWDSHEQYF.

The V call is TRBV29-1, the J call TRBJ2-1; the D is unclear. CDR3 length: 12 residues. V lost 8 bases, J lost 4 bases, and 12 bases lay in between. Germline CDR1 is SQVTM and CDR2 is ANQGSEA. The CDR3 nucleotides are TGCAGCACCAAATACAGATACAATGAGCAGTTCTTC. It codes for CSTKYRYNEQFF.

The genes are TRBV11-3 and TRBJ1-2; maybe TRBD1 (5 bases). The CDR3 extends over 14 amino acids. Germline V gene sequence: CDR1 SGHNT, CDR2 YENEEA. V was trimmed by 1 base and J by 3 bases, leaving 9 bases between them. CDR3 sequence reads: CASSLGQGDYGYTF. The CDR3 DNA reads as TGTGCCAGCAGCTTAGGCCAGGGCGACTATGGCTACACCTTC.

The gene calls are TRBV6-5 and TRBJ1-5, with D possibly matching TRBD1 (5 bases). Germline CDR1 is MNHEY and CDR2 is SVGAGI. V gave up 8 bases and J gave up 6 bases, with 20 bases separating them. CDR3 length: 15 residues. The CDR3 here is CASRGSREMGQPQHF. DNA of the CDR3: TGTGCCAGCCGGGGGAGTAGAGAAATGGGTCAGCCCCAGCATTTT.

This clone was seen a few times. The DNA of the CDR3 is TGTGCCAGCAGCGCGTTCGGGGGGCACTCCGCCAATGAGCAGTTCTTC. Translating it yields CASSAFGGHSANEQFF. The chain carries TRBV9 and TRBJ2-1, with TRBD2 as a possible D gene (7 bases). V shed 3 bases and J shed 6 bases, with 19 bases lying between them. The length of the CDR3 is 16 residues. Germline CDR1 and CDR2: SGDLS and YYNGEE.

V gene TRBV4-3 combines with J gene TRBJ1-1, with D tentatively TRBD1 (5 bases). V was shortened by 3 bases and J by 1 base, with 15 bases between the two germline ends. Germline-derived CDR1 and CDR2 are LGHNA and YSLEER. The CDR3 contains 16 residues. The CDR3 here is CASSHPGGGRNTEAFF. CDR3 coding DNA: TGCGCCAGCAGCCACCCCGGCGGGGGTAGGAACACTGAAGCTTTCTTT.

V usage is TRBV6-6 and J usage is TRBJ2-7; 7 bases map to TRBD1. J lost 6 bases, V lost 6 bases, and 8 bases had no gene match. Germline CDR1 reads MNHNY; CDR2 reads SVGAGI (reference sequence). This CDR3 spans 13 amino acids. CDR3 nucleotides: TGTGCCAGCAGCCACAGGGGAGTGGTCGAGCAGTACTTC. It is translated as CASSHRGVVEQYF.

The chain uses TRBV4-3 and TRBJ2-7, with TRBD1 matching 7 bases. V lost 4 bases to trimming and J lost 0 bases; unmatched junction nucleotides: 6. Per the germline V gene, CDR1 is LGHNA and CDR2 is YSLEER. CDR3 length: 15 residues. The chain's CDR3 is CASSRTQGSSYEQYF. The CDR3 nucleotides read TGCGCCAGCAGCCGAACACAGGGGAGCTCCTACGAGCAGTACTTC.

This CDR3 is CASSPRAGDAYEQYF. The CDR3 DNA is TGCGCCAGCAGCCCCCGGGCGGGGGACGCCTACGAGCAGTACTTC. The chain couples TRBV5-1 to TRBJ2-7, with TRBD2 matching 7 bases. Germline V lookup: CDR1 SGHRS, CDR2 YFSETQ. The CDR3 extends over 15 amino acids. V lost 4 bases and J lost 2; bases outside the gene matches: 9.

The rearrangement joins TRBV29-1 to TRBJ1-5; 7 bases are a match to TRBD1. CDR3 length: 12 residues. CDR1 and CDR2 from the germline V gene are SQVTM and ANQGSEA. The trim removed 6 bases at V and 1 base at J, leaving 0 bases unmatched. In DNA form, the CDR3 reads TGCAGCGTACAGGGGAGCAATCAGCCCCAGCATTTT. Translation: CSVQGSNQPQHF.

The rearrangement links TRBV10-2 to TRBJ2-7; 8 bases are shared with TRBD1. Germline trimming cut 0 bases from V and 5 bases from J; bases unmatched to any gene: 0. Germline lookup yields CDR1 WSHSY and CDR2 SAAADI. The CDR3 loop spans 13 amino acids. The CDR3: CASSESTGDEQYF. Here the CDR3 DNA reads TGCGCCAGCAGTGAGTCGACAGGGGACGAGCAGTACTTC.

This clone was observed a few times. The chain is built from TRBV11-2 and TRBJ2-7; no reliable D call. Germline assignment: CDR1 SGHAT and CDR2 FQNNGV. The V end was cut by 1 base, the J end by 2 bases, with 3 bases between. The CDR3 has 12 amino acids. This CDR3 reads CASSLATYEQYF. CDR3 DNA sequence: TGTGCCAGCAGCTTAGCCACCTACGAGCAGTACTTC.

The count of this clone is one. The rearrangement joins TRBV9 to TRBJ2-5; D call uncertain. Germline loops: CDR1 SGDLS, CDR2 YYNGEE. The V end lost 6 bases, the J end lost 1 base, and 13 bases lay between the germline ends. This CDR3 comprises 14 residues. The CDR3 DNA is TGTGCCAGCAACCCCTCAGGCAGCCAAGAGACCCAGTACTTC. It is translated as CASNPSGSQETQYF.

V is TRBV15 and J is TRBJ2-1; D might be TRBD2 (6 bases). Looked up from germline, CDR1 is LNHNV and CDR2 is YYDKDF (reference sequence). This CDR3 is built from 14 residues. With 0 bases removed from V and 9 bases from J, the gap between germline ends came to 12 bases. The CDR3 sequence is CATSREQASVEQFF. The CDR3, as DNA: TGTGCCACCAGCAGAGAGCAGGCTAGCGTTGAGCAGTTCTTC.

The chain couples TRBV27 to TRBJ2-7; 8 nucleotides agree with TRBD1. Unmatched junction bases numbered 7, after V lost 2 bases and J lost 1 base. Germline CDR1 and CDR2: MNHEY and SMNVEV (reference sequence). This CDR3 has 16 amino acids. CDR3: CASSLPRTGSSYEQYF. The DNA of the CDR3 is TGTGCCAGCAGTTTACCCAGGACAGGGTCATCCTACGAGCAGTACTTC.

The rearrangement links TRBV10-3 to TRBJ1-2; TRBD1 might be the D (6 bases). There are 13 residues in the CDR3. CDR1 and CDR2 (germline): ENHRY, SYGVKD. The V end lost 7 bases, the J end lost 8 bases, and 17 bases lay between the germline ends. The CDR3 loop is CAITSGQFEGYTF. The CDR3 DNA is TGTGCCATCACCTCCGGACAGTTCGAAGGCTACACCTTC.

This chain uses TRBV4-1 with TRBJ1-6, with D perhaps TRBD1 (6 bases). The CDR3 sequence is 15 residues long. The germline V and J ends were trimmed by 0 bases and 9 bases, with 12 bases remaining between them. Per the germline V gene, CDR1 is MGHRA and CDR2 is YSYEKL. The CDR3 here is CASSQDAGVISPLHF. CDR3 bases: TGCGCCAGCAGCCAAGACGCAGGGGTCATTTCACCCCTCCACTTT.

This chain uses TRBV13 with TRBJ2-5; 9 bases are a match to TRBD1. V lost 5 bases, J lost 0 bases, and 7 bases stayed unmatched. This CDR3 is 16 amino acids long. Germline assignment: CDR1 PRHDT and CDR2 FYEKMQ (reference sequence). CDR3 sequence (DNA): TGTGCCAGCAGCACCCGGACAGGGGAGTACCAAGAGACCCAGTACTTC. It encodes CASSTRTGEYQETQYF.

The chain uses TRBV7-9 and TRBJ2-7; TRBD1 is a possible D gene (5 bases). V lost 7 bases, J lost 2 bases, and 15 bases lay in between. CDR1 SEHNR and CDR2 FQNEAQ come from the germline V gene (reference sequence). The CDR3 runs to 14 residues. Written as DNA, the CDR3 is TGTGCCAGCACCAACTTGGACAAAGCCTACGAGCAGTACTTC. Protein sequence: CASTNLDKAYEQYF.

This clone was observed a single time. The gene calls are TRBV7-9 and TRBJ1-5, with D uncertain. This CDR3 contains 15 residues. V lost 4 bases to trimming and J lost 7 bases, with 17 bases between them. Germline CDR1 reads SEHNR; CDR2 reads FQNEAQ (reference sequence). The CDR3 here is CASSSTNSEGQPQHF. The CDR3 nucleotides are TGTGCCAGCAGCTCAACTAACTCCGAGGGCCAGCCCCAGCATTTT.